This T cell receptor beta chain was documented in a study of T-cell reconstitution after alpha-beta-depleted transplantation in children. Trimming pared 0 bases from V and 7 bases from J, leaving 14 bases between. This CDR3 is built from 15 residues. Per germline, CDR1 SGDLS and CDR2 YYNGEE. The authors prepared the TCRbeta library with unique molecular identifiers. TCRdb called the PCR reads again in MiXCR, with one record for every CDR3 protein. The sample lists approximately 400,000 distinct CDR3 sequences, approximately 10% occurring once. This clonotype was observed a few times. This receptor was taken from a human donor who donated a stem cell graft to a child with acute myeloid leukemia. This specimen consisted of PBMCs from the stem cell graft donor, obtained from the stem cell graft. The chain has TRBV9 and TRBJ2-1, with D maybe TRBD2 (5 bases). The DNA for the CDR3 is TGTGCCAGCAGCGTAGGCGGGCTAGAAGTTAATGAGCAGTTCTTC. Its translation is CASSVGGLEVNEQFF.